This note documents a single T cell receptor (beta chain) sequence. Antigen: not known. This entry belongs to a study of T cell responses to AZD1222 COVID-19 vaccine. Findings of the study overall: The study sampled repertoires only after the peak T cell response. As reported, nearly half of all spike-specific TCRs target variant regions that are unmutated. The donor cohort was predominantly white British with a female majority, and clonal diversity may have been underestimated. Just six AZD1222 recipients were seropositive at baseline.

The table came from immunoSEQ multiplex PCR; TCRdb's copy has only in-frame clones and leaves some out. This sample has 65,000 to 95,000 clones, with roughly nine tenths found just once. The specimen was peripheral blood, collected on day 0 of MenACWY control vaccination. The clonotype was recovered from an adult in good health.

CDR3 protein: CSAAGQGASGRIDNEQFF. The DNA of the CDR3 is TGCAGCGCCGCGGGACAGGGGGCTAGCGGGAGGATTGACAATGAGCAGTTCTTC. The rearrangement uses TRBV29-1 and TRBJ2-1; D may be TRBD1 (12 bases). V dropped 7 bases and J dropped 5 bases, with 30 bases sitting between them. The CDR3 length is 18 residues. Germline CDR1 and CDR2: SQVTM and ANQGSEA.